This TCR beta chain was identified during a study of T-cell memory formation after mild COVID-19 (dated by TCRdb to about 2021). Notes on the research overall: TCR sequence clusters from the two donors were found to be largely donor specific. The cohort was made up of two young adult volunteers, one female and one male, who were previously healthy. Longitudinal TCRalpha and TCRbeta repertoire sequencing tracked T-cell clones expanding and contracting after mild COVID-19 in two donors.

Ficoll-Paque density gradient centrifugation was the method used to isolate PBMCs. Sequenced using an Illumina NovaSeq 6000. TCRalpha and TCRbeta cDNA libraries were built by 5'RACE with constant-segment primers, adding sample barcodes and unique molecular identifiers. RNA was extracted from every sample with Trizol reagent. Libraries were amplified in two PCR steps, with a second sample barcode and Illumina TruSeq adapters added in the second step. Libraries were sequenced on an Illumina NovaSeq with 2 x 150 bp paired-end reads. On the authors' methods: Reads were demultiplexed and collapsed into UMI-guided consensus sequences with migec v1.2.7. With mixcr v2.1.11, UMI consensuses were aligned to TRA and TRB V and J templates and assembled into clonotypes. A clonotype was counted as expanded or contracted only if both edgeR and NoisET called the change significant, with noise models trained on biological replicates. For edgeR calls, a false discovery rate-adjusted p below 0.01 and a log2 fold-change threshold of 1 were applied. As an exploratory analysis of dynamics, max-normalized trajectories of the 1000 most abundant clonotypes were examined by PCA with hierarchical clustering. Separately sequenced CD4+ and CD8+ repertoires were used to assign the CD4 or CD8 phenotype of responding clones. TCRdb trimmed the raw reads at Q25, called clones with MiXCR and kept productive beta chains. Rows are combined by CDR3 protein, so each entry shows the most common genes and DNA. The V and J calls come from TCRdb's annotation, not from the publication. In all, the sample holds 150,000 to 200,000 distinct CDR3 sequences, and 11% of those were seen once. The leading ten clones occupy 3.5% to 4.5% of the sample.

The CDR3 sequence holds 12 residues, the cysteine and phenylalanine included. Kept here is only the CDR3 DNA, which spans 36 bases and is read in frame from base 1. Based on the germline V gene, the CDR1 and CDR2 sequences are SGHTA and FQGTGA. The trim is 3 bases for V and 9 bases for J, with a gap of 9 bases between the germline ends. Overall study results and their limits: SARS-CoV-2 specificity of the second-wave clones peaking on day 37 was not confirmed. The study covered only a couple of mild cases, and larger cohorts including severe cases with pre-infection samples were considered necessary. Clones that contracted from day 15 to 85 showed balanced CD4/CD8 phenotypes, whereas a second wave of clones that expanded from day 15 to 37 leaned towards CD4+. Some responding clones were found in pre-infection memory, which suggests that pre-existing cross-reactive memory T cells took part in the SARS-CoV-2 response. Contracting CD4+ clones were located mainly in the CM and EM memory subsets, whereas CD8+ clones were found to be enriched in EMRA.

This clonotype was detected only a few times. No antigen is known for it. One base away there is no much larger clone; base qualities are not given. The sequencing sample was made of PBMCs or a T cell subset sorted from them (not recorded which). The source is a man aged 18-30 years who had mild COVID-19 (a few samples of this study predate the infection). The sample titles of this study are shuffled in the database, so cell type and time point are left out; the donor was told from shared clones. The chain was built from TRBV7-3 and TRBJ2-1; there is no confident call for the D gene. The bases read TGTGCCAGCAGCTTGGGGAACGGTGAGCAGTTCTTC. This encodes CASSLGNGEQFF.